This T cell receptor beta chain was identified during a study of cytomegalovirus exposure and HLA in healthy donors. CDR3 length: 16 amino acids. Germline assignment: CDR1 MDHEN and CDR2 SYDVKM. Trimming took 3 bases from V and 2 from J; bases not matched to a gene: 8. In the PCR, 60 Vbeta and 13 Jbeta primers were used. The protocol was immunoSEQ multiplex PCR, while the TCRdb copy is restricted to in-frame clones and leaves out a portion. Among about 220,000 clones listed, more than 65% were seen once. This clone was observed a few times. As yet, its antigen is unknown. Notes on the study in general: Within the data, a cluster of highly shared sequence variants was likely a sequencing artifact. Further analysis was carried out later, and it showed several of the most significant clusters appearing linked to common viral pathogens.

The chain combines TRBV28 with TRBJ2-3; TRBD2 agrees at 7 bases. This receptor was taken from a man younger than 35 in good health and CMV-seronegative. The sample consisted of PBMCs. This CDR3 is CASSLVSSGATDTQYF. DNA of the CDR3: TGTGCCAGCAGTTTGGTATCTAGCGGCGCCACAGATACGCAGTATTTT.